One T cell receptor beta chain is described in this entry. Germline CDR1 reads LGHDT; CDR2 reads YNNKEL (reference sequence). Trimming left V 5 bases short and J 3 bases short, with 8 bases between. The CDR3 runs 12 residues. These data originate in a study of blood T cell repertoires in COVID-19. Original processing notes: Amplification of reference gene primers provided the estimated nucleated cell counts. Data came from immunoSEQ multiplex PCR; TCRdb stores just in-frame clones and leaves some out. Clonal size and the V and J genes are those of that table, whereas D and trimming came from the DNA. There are over 140,000 clones in the sample; roughly 85% occur only once, and under 3% lies in the top ten.

The chain carries TRBV3-1 (or the pseudogene TRBV3-2) and TRBJ2-7, with a tentative D call TRBD1 (6 bases). Sequencing input: PBMCs or T cells enriched from blood (not recorded which). The receptor was derived from a woman aged 50 to 60 who had recovered from COVID-19. This chain's CDR3 is CASSSDSYEQYF. The CDR3 nucleotides read TGTGCCAGCAGCTCGGACAGCTACGAGCAGTACTTC.